This T cell receptor (beta chain) was retrieved from a study of T cells expressing NK-cell markers (dated by TCRdb to the early 2020s). Turning to the overall study: In sorted CD3+CD56+NKG2C+, CD3+CD56+NKG2C- and CD3+CD56-NKG2C+ T-cell subsets from 7 to 9 donors, TCR beta-chain repertoires were profiled. All eight donors whose samples were sequenced were randomly selected healthy volunteers, three of them men and five women. The libraries were sequenced on Illumina HiSeq 2000/2500, MiSeq or NextSeq, producing 2 x 150 bp reads. Seven of the eight sequenced donors were HCMV-seropositive and one was HCMV-seronegative.

TCRdb shows the sequencer as Illumina HiSeq 2000. The TCR beta cDNA libraries were made using 5'RACE template switching, a step that added both a universal primer site and unique molecular identifiers. Priming for cDNA synthesis came from the TCR beta constant segment, and two successive PCR amplification steps followed. The paper's processing steps were these. MIGEC was used to demultiplex reads and group the reads by UMI, and MiTCR was used to assemble and quantify clonotypes. To exclude erroneous sequences, any TCR cDNA sequence not supported by at least two reads was discarded. Downstream repertoire analysis used the tcR package, and clonotypes were matched across fractions by CDR3 nucleotide sequence plus V segment. Antigen specificity was annotated against VDJdb with VDJmatch, allowing one amino acid substitution in CDR3. TCRdb reprocessed the reads; each CDR3 protein sequence makes one entry, and DNA is unavailable. The V and J calls reflect TCRdb's pipeline rather than the authors' work. The data table for this sample lists some 600,000 distinct CDR3 sequences. The ten largest make up 3% to 4.5% of the sample.

Details on this clonotype: What antigen it recognizes has not been identified.

The germline V gene provides CDR1 SGDLS and CDR2 YYNGEE. Including the terminal cysteine and phenylalanine, the CDR3 comprises 12 residues. No DNA sequence was recorded. The paper as a whole reports these results and caveats: Those dominant clonotypes were again the most abundant among CD3+CD56-NKG2C+ cells in a handful of donors, at roughly 25-60.1%. For five or six donors, the dominant CD3+CD56+NKG2C+ clonotypes were among the top 10 CD8+ clonotypes and accounted for roughly 1.0-8% of CD8+ T cells. It remained unclear whether the expanded NKG2C-expressing T cell clones were specific for HCMV antigens.

HCMV serostatus was determined by detecting HCMV-specific IgG in serum with a commercial ELISA kit. Ficoll density gradient centrifugation was used to isolate peripheral blood mononuclear cells from blood. This sequence originates from a man between 18 and 35 years old in good health. Donor details come from another sample of the same person, matched by shared clones. The sequence links TRBV9 to TRBJ2-3. The sequencing input was blood T cells: a sorted CD56 or NKG2C T cell subset, CD4+ or CD8+ T cells, or bulk PBMC T cells (not recorded which). CDR3 reads: CASSVATDTQYF.